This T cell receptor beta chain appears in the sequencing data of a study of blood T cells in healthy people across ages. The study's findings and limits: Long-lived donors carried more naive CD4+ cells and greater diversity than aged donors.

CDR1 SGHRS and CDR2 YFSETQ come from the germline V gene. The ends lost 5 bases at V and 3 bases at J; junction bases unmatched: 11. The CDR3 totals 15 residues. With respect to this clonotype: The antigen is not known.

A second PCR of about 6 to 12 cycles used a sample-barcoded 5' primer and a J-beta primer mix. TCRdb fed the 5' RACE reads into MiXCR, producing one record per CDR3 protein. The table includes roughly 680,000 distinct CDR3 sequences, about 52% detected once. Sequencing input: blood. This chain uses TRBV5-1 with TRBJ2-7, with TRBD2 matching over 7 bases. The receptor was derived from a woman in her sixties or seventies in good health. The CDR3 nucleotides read TGCGCCAGCAGTACCTACGGGACTACTATCTACGAGCAGTACTTC. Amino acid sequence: CASSTYGTTIYEQYF.